This TCR beta chain was captured by sequencing in a study of OX40 agonist ivuxolimab in advanced cancers. The method was immunoSEQ multiplex PCR; TCRdb's version includes in-frame clones alone and lacks a portion of them. Of about 77,000 clones listed, over 70% are singletons. Autoimmune disease history or systemic immunosuppression led to patients being barred. The CDR3 has 15 amino acids. CDR1 and CDR2 (germline): SGDLS, YYNGEE. With 0 bases clipped from V and 2 bases from J, the junction kept 3 bases outside the gene matches. Sequenced here: CD4+ or CD8+ T cells sorted from blood, sampled in a trial of the OX40 agonist ivuxolimab. The clonotype was recovered from an adult with an advanced solid tumor such as melanoma, head and neck, liver or kidney cancer. The rearrangement links TRBV9 to TRBJ2-3; 7 bases match TRBD1. The CDR3 sequence is CASSVAGTVTDTQYF. CDR3 nucleotide sequence: TGTGCCAGCAGCGTAGCCGGGACAGTCACAGATACGCAGTATTTT.